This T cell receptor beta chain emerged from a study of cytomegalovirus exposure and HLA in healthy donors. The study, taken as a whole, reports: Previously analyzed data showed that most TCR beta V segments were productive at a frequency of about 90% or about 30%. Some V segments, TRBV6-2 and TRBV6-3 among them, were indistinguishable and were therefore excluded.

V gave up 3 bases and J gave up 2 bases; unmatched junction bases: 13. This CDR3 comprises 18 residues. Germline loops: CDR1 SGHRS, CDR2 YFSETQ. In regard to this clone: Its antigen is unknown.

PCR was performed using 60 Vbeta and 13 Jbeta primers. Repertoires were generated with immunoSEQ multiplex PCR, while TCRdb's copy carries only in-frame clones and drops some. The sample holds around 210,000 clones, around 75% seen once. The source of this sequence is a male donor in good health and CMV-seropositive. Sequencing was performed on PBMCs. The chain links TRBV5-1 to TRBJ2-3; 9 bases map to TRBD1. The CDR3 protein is CASSSGQGGDMFTDTQYF. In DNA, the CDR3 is TGCGCCAGCAGCTCGGGACAGGGAGGGGATATGTTCACAGATACGCAGTATTTT.